This T cell receptor beta chain was obtained from a study of T cell responses to AZD1222 COVID-19 vaccine. Background on the study: Researchers grouped second doses given at about 4 or about 12 weeks into one pool. Broader study findings: Spike-spanning, vaccine-associated CD4 TCRs were dominant at 160-218 and 743-854. The sample set comprised mostly white British donors with more females, and clonal diversity was possibly underestimated.

The CDR3 runs 15 residues. After removal of 4 bases from V and 2 bases from J, the junction contained 6 bases not matched to a gene. The germline V gene encodes CDR1 LGHDT and CDR2 YNNKEL (reference sequence). The repertoire was sequenced with immunoSEQ multiplex PCR; TCRdb's copy has only in-frame clones and lacks some. The profile shows about 120,000 clones, about 89% of them singletons. Comments on this clone: Its antigen is as yet unknown.

The starting material was peripheral blood, obtained on day 0 of AZD1222 vaccination. The TCR comes from an adult in good health. The chain employs TRBV3-1 (or the pseudogene TRBV3-2) and TRBJ1-2; TRBD1 aligns across 8 bases. CDR3 amino acids: CASSPRDRTNYGYTF. CDR3 DNA: TGTGCCAGCAGCCCCCGGGACAGGACCAACTATGGCTACACCTTC.